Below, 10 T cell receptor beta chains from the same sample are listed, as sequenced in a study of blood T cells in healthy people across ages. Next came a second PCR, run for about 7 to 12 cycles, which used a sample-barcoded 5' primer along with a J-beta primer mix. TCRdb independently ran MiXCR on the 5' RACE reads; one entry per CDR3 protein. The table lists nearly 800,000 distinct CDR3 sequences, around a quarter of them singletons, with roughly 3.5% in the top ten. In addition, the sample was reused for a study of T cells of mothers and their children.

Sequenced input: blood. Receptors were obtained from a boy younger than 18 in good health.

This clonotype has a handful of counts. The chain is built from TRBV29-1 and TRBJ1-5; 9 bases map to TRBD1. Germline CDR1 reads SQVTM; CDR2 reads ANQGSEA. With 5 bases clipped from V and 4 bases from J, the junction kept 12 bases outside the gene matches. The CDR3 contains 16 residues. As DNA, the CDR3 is TGCAGCGTTACGACTACCGGGACAGGGAAGAATCAGCCCCAGCATTTT. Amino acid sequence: CSVTTTGTGKNQPQHF.

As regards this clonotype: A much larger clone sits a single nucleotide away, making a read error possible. The CDR3 spells CSVDMGNTEAFF. The CDR3 DNA reads as TGCAGCGTTGACATGGGGAACACTGAAGCTTTCTTT. The chain has TRBV29-1 and TRBJ1-1; D gene ambiguous. V was clipped by 3 bases and J by 1 base, with 6 bases between them. This CDR3 comprises 12 residues. The germline V gene has CDR1 SQVTM and CDR2 ANQGSEA.

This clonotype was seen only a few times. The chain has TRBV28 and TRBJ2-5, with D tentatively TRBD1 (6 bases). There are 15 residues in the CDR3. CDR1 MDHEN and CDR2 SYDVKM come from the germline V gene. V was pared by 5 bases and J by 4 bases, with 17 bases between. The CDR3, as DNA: TGTGCCAGCAGTCCTGACAGGAAGGTTGGAGAGACCCAGTACTTC. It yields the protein CASSPDRKVGETQYF.

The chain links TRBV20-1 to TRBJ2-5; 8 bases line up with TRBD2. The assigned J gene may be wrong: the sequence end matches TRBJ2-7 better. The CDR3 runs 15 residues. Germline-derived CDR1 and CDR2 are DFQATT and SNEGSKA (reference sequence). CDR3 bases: TGCAGTGCTAGAGATCTCCGGGAGGGGTCCTACGAGCAGTACTTC. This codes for CSARDLREGSYEQYF.

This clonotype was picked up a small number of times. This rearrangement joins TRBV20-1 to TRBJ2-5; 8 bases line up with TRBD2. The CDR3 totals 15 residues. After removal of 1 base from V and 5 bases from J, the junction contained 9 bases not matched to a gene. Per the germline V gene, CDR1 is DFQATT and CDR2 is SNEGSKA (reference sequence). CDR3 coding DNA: TGCAGTGCTAGAGCAGCCAGCGGGAGTTGGGAGACCCAGTACTTC. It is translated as CSARAASGSWETQYF.

The CDR3 here is CASSYSSLQEHTEAFF. As DNA, the CDR3 is TGTGCCAGCAGTTACTCCTCGCTGCAGGAGCACACTGAAGCTTTCTTT. The V and J genes are TRBV6-5 and TRBJ1-1; D remains ambiguous. The V end was cut by 0 bases, the J end by 3 bases, with 14 bases between. Germline values: CDR1 MNHEY, CDR2 SVGAGI. The CDR3 has 16 amino acids.

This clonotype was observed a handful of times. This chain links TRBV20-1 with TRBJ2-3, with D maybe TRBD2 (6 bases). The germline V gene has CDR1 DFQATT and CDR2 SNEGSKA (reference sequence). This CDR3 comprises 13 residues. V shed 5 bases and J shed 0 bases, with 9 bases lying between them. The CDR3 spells CSASGLSTDTQYF. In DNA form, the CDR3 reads TGCAGTGCTTCGGGACTTAGCACAGATACGCAGTATTTT.

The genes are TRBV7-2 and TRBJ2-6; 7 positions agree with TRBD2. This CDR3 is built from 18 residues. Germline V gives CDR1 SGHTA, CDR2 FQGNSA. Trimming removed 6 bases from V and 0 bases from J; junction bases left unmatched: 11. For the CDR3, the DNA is TGTGCCAGCAGTCGTGCGGGGGTGGGTTACTCTGGGGCCAACGTCCTGACTTTC. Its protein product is CASSRAGVGYSGANVLTF.

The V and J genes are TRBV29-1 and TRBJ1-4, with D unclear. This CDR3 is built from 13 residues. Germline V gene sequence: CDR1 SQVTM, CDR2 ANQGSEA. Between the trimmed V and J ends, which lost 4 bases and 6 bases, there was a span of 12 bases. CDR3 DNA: TGCAGCGTTGTAGAGGGCGGGGATGAAAAACTGTTTTTT. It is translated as CSVVEGGDEKLFF.

In DNA, the CDR3 is TGCAGTGCTAGGGATTTAGCCGTGAGCTCCTACAATGAGCAGTTCTTC. It is translated as CSARDLAVSSYNEQFF. V gene TRBV20-1 combines with J gene TRBJ2-1; D is uncertain. The CDR3 length is 16 residues. From germline, CDR1 is DFQATT and CDR2 SNEGSKA (reference sequence). Deletions cut 3 bases from V and 0 bases from J, with 15 bases between.